Each of the 30 T cell receptor beta chains below was sequenced from the same sample in a study of graft-versus-host responses after intestinal transplantation. The antigens of these receptors remain unknown. TCRdb's copy holds only in-frame clones and misses some; the assay was immunoSEQ multiplex PCR. The sample contains about 85,000 clones, about four fifths of which appear only once. Sequenced material: unstimulated CD4+ T cells sorted from spleen or lymph node cells, taken before intestinal transplant. These receptors were taken from a human donor who received an intestinal transplant.

V is TRBV6-1 and J is TRBJ1-5; 9 bases are a match to TRBD1. The CDR3 spans 15 residues. Germline lookup yields CDR1 MNHNS and CDR2 SASEGT. DNA for the CDR3: TGTGCTACTTTCGGGGGGACAGGGCGGAATCAGCCCCAGCATTTT. Amino acids: CATFGGTGRNQPQHF.

The J gene is TRBJ2-3, the V gene TRBV5-1; TRBD1 agrees at 8 bases. This CDR3 comprises 17 residues. Germline-derived CDR1 and CDR2 are SGHRS and YFSETQ. Trimming took 4 bases from V and 0 from J; bases not matched to a gene: 10. CDR3 bases: TGCGCCAGCAGCCCCAGACAGGGGCTTCCTAGCACAGATACGCAGTATTTT. Amino acid sequence: CASSPRQGLPSTDTQYF.

Only a few counts were recorded for this clone. This chain links TRBV7-3 with TRBJ2-7; 9 nucleotides line up with TRBD2. Germline V gene sequence: CDR1 SGHTA, CDR2 FQGTGA. This CDR3 has 14 amino acids. With 5 bases clipped from V and 6 bases from J, the junction kept 8 bases outside the gene matches. The CDR3 protein is CASSPAGGPGEQYF. CDR3 sequence (DNA): TGTGCCAGCAGCCCGGCGGGAGGGCCAGGCGAGCAGTACTTC.

The chain carries TRBV11-2 and TRBJ1-1; no clear D gene. V lost 5 bases to trimming and J lost 3 bases, with 7 bases between them. The CDR3 spans 12 residues. Germline loops: CDR1 SGHAT, CDR2 FQNNGV. CDR3 residues: CASSPRDTEAFF. CDR3 sequence (DNA): TGTGCCAGCAGCCCGCGTGACACTGAAGCTTTCTTT.

The V call is TRBV25-1, the J call TRBJ2-1; 8 bases line up with TRBD2. Germline trimming cut 1 base from V and 9 bases from J; bases unmatched to any gene: 8. CDR3 size: 15 residues. CDR1 is MGHDK and CDR2 is SYGVNS in the germline V gene. In DNA, the CDR3 is TGTGCCAGCAGTGAATTAGGGACTAGTAGCGGTGAGCAGTTCTTC. It specifies CASSELGTSSGEQFF.

V and J are TRBV2 and TRBJ1-5, with D maybe TRBD1 (5 bases). Looked up from germline, CDR1 is SNHLY and CDR2 is FYNNEI. Trimming removed 6 bases at V and 0 bases at J, with 9 bases between. The CDR3 extends over 14 amino acids. CDR3: CASRAGGSNQPQHF. Written as DNA, the CDR3 is TGTGCCAGCAGGGCGGGGGGTAGCAATCAGCCCCAGCATTTT.

The rearrangement joins TRBV7-9 to TRBJ2-3, with D unclear. Germline-derived CDR1 and CDR2 are SEHNR and FQNEAQ (reference sequence). The V gene lost 5 bases and the J gene lost 3 bases, with 9 bases spanning the gap. CDR3 size: 13 residues. CDR3: CASSLGRTDTQYF. CDR3 bases: TGTGCCAGCAGCCTAGGTAGAACAGATACGCAGTATTTT.

This chain uses TRBV30 with TRBJ2-1; 8 bases map to TRBD1. Trimming took 5 bases from V and 2 from J; bases not matched to a gene: 2. This CDR3 contains 13 residues. Germline V CDR1 and CDR2: GTSNPN, SVGIG (reference sequence). The CDR3 DNA follows: TGTGCCTGGGACAGGGGAACCTACAATGAGCAGTTCTTC. It yields the protein CAWDRGTYNEQFF.

The chain combines TRBV19 with TRBJ1-1; 9 bases align to TRBD1. V dropped 5 bases and J dropped 3; count of bases not matched to a gene: 13. This CDR3 spans 17 amino acids. CDR1 is LNHDA and CDR2 is SQIVND in the germline V gene (reference sequence). CDR3 protein: CASSRRTTGGRDTEAFF. The CDR3 nucleotides read TGTGCCAGTAGTCGCAGAACCACAGGGGGCAGGGACACTGAAGCTTTCTTT. The whole variable domain, filled in from reference TRBV19 and TRBJ1-1, reads DGGITQSPKYLFRKEGQNVTLSCEQNLNHDAMYWYRQDPGQGLRLIYYSQIVNDFQKGDIAEGYSVSREKKESFPLTVTSAQKNPTAFYLCASSRRTTGGRDTEAFFGQGTRLTVV.

A single count supports this clone. The chain is built from TRBV5-1 and TRBJ1-3; D not resolved. V shed 0 bases and J shed 4 bases, with 11 bases lying between them. Looked up from germline, CDR1 is SGHRS and CDR2 is YFSETQ. The CDR3 sequence is 15 residues long. CDR3 protein: CASSLEAGRGNTIYF. As DNA, the CDR3 is TGCGCCAGCAGCTTGGAGGCGGGTAGAGGAAACACCATATATTTT.

This chain links TRBV28 with TRBJ2-4; TRBD2 aligns across 13 bases. Germline V gene sequence: CDR1 MDHEN, CDR2 SYDVKM. V dropped 5 bases and J dropped 1; count of bases not matched to a gene: 11. CDR3 length: 19 amino acids. CDR3: CASSTTSGRAGGAKNIQYF. The CDR3, as DNA: TGTGCCAGCAGTACAACTAGCGGGAGGGCCGGGGGGGCCAAAAACATTCAGTACTTC.

The V gene is TRBV18, the J gene TRBJ2-2, with 7 bases aligning to TRBD1. Germline-derived CDR1 and CDR2 are KGHSH and LQKENI. J gave up 4 bases and V 3 bases, and 2 bases lay outside the gene matches. The CDR3 is 14 amino acids. DNA for the CDR3: TGTGCCAGCTCACCGACAGGGTCCACCGGGGAGCTGTTTTTT. Its protein product is CASSPTGSTGELFF.

This clone was detected only once. The chain carries TRBV28 and TRBJ2-7, with D maybe TRBD1 (7 bases). Deletions cut 8 bases from V and 4 bases from J, with 12 bases between. CDR3 length equals 12 residues. CDR1 and CDR2 from the germline V gene are MDHEN and SYDVKM. As DNA, the CDR3 is TGTGCCAGCGCGGGACAGAATTACGAGCAGTACTTC. Encoded protein: CASAGQNYEQYF. Filled out from reference TRBV28 and TRBJ2-7, the complete variable domain reads DVKVTQSSRYLVKRTGEKVFLECVQDMDHENMFWYRQDPGLGLRLIYFSYDVKMKEKGDIPEGYSVSREKKERFSLILESASTNQTSMYLCASAGQNYEQYFGPGTRLTVT.

The chain has TRBV5-1 and TRBJ2-5; 9 bases agree with TRBD2. V was pared by 5 bases and J by 1 base, with 6 bases of the junction left unmatched. Germline lookup yields CDR1 SGHRS and CDR2 YFSETQ. The CDR3 consists of 15 residues. CDR3 protein: CASRNLAGSQETQYF. CDR3 coding DNA: TGCGCCAGCAGGAATCTAGCGGGGTCCCAAGAGACCCAGTACTTC.

The J gene is TRBJ1-5, the V gene TRBV5-1, with TRBD1 as a possible D gene (6 bases). The length of the CDR3 is 13 residues. Germline CDR1 reads SGHRS; CDR2 reads YFSETQ. Trimming shortened V by 4 bases and J by 5 bases, and 10 bases separated the two germline ends. CDR3 sequence (DNA): TGCGCCAGCAGCAGGAAGGGGGATCAGCCCCAGCATTTT. Translation gives CASSRKGDQPQHF.

This chain joins TRBV19 and TRBJ2-6; D is possibly TRBD1 (6 bases). CDR1 is LNHDA and CDR2 is SQIVND in the germline V gene (reference sequence). Trimming shortened V by 5 bases and J by 1 base, and 9 bases separated the two germline ends. The CDR3 length is 15 residues. Written as DNA, the CDR3 is TGTGCCAGTAGTGTCAGGGGTTCTGGGGCCAACGTCCTGACTTTC. It yields the protein CASSVRGSGANVLTF.

The CDR3 here is CASSKRAGGGAGELFF. The CDR3 DNA reads TGTGCCAGCAGCAAAAGAGCTGGAGGAGGGGCCGGGGAGCTGTTTTTT. The chain couples TRBV21-1 to TRBJ2-2; no DNA check was done on the table's D call, TRBD2. TRBV21-1 is noted as a pseudogene. The CDR3 spans 16 residues.

V and J are TRBV10-2 and TRBJ2-3; 9 bases match TRBD2. Trimming cost V 3 bases and J 5 bases; bases outside gene matches: 6. Germline CDR1 WSHSY, CDR2 SAAADI. CDR3 size: 15 residues. The CDR3: CASSDAGGWEDTQYF. As DNA, the CDR3 is TGCGCCAGCAGTGACGCGGGGGGGTGGGAAGATACGCAGTATTTT.

This clone has a handful of counts. V and J are TRBV25-1 and TRBJ1-1; no firm D call. Trimming took 7 bases from V and 1 from J, leaving 10 bases between them. The CDR3 spans 13 residues. Germline-derived CDR1 and CDR2 are MGHDK and SYGVNS. DNA for the CDR3: TGTGCCAGCATGTATGCAGGGAACACTGAAGCTTTCTTT. Amino acid sequence: CASMYAGNTEAFF.

This chain links TRBV7-3 with TRBJ2-3, with 7 bases matching TRBD2. Germline V gene lookup returns CDR1 SGHTA and CDR2 FQGTGA. The CDR3 covers 19 residues. The ends lost 1 base at V and 2 bases at J; junction bases unmatched: 15. CDR3: CASSLRGGRGSQTTDTQYF. CDR3 DNA: TGTGCCAGCAGCTTAAGGGGCGGGAGAGGATCCCAAACCACAGATACGCAGTATTTT.

V gene TRBV19 combines with J gene TRBJ2-1, with 12 positions matching TRBD2. Germline trimming cut 7 bases from V and 5 bases from J; bases unmatched to any gene: 6. Per germline, CDR1 LNHDA and CDR2 SQIVND (reference sequence). The CDR3 has 15 amino acids. The CDR3 DNA sequence: TGTGCCAGTACCGAACTAGCGGGAGGAAACAATGAGCAGTTCTTC. This encodes CASTELAGGNNEQFF.

V and J are TRBV23-1 and TRBJ2-7; 9 bases agree with TRBD1. TRBV23-1 carries the ORF label, with uncertain function. The CDR3 length is 18 residues. V was clipped by 0 bases and J by 3 bases; unmatched bases: 12. The CDR3 DNA is TGCGCCAGCAGTCAATCGTATACGCCGGGACAGGGAGACTACGAGCAGTACTTC. This gives the protein CASSQSYTPGQGDYEQYF.

The chain links TRBV19 to TRBJ2-7; D is perhaps TRBD2 (6 bases). This CDR3 comprises 15 residues. V lost 2 bases to trimming and J lost 4 bases, with 15 bases between them. Germline V gene sequence: CDR1 LNHDA, CDR2 SQIVND (reference sequence). The CDR3 DNA reads as TGTGCCAGTAGTATAACGGCGGGACTGCCATACGAGCAGTACTTC. Translation gives CASSITAGLPYEQYF.

The chain couples TRBV5-1 to TRBJ2-1; D not certain. V lost 0 bases and J 9 bases, leaving 10 bases between the germline ends. The CDR3 totals 13 residues. From germline, CDR1 is SGHRS and CDR2 YFSETQ. CDR3 DNA sequence: TGCGCCAGCAGCTTGGACGGAAGCGTTGAGCAGTTCTTC. It translates to CASSLDGSVEQFF.

Concerning this clone: The identical CDR3 is also encoded by other nucleotide sequences in the sample. This chain uses TRBV5-4 with TRBJ2-7; 10 nucleotides agree with TRBD1. CDR3 length equals 14 residues. Trimming cost V 8 bases and J 7 bases; bases outside gene matches: 12. CDR1 is SGHNT, CDR2 YYREEE, per germline (reference sequence). CDR3 amino acids: CASSRPDRGNEQYF. CDR3 DNA: TGTGCCAGTAGCCGCCCGGACAGGGGGAATGAGCAGTACTTC.

V usage is TRBV5-1 and J usage is TRBJ2-1, with TRBD2 matching 11 bases. The germline V gene encodes CDR1 SGHRS and CDR2 YFSETQ. The CDR3 totals 17 residues. The J segment lost 7 bases and the V segment lost 4 bases, leaving 13 bases of the junction unmatched. The CDR3 spells CASSELAGGILGNEQFF. As DNA, the CDR3 is TGCGCCAGCAGCGAGCTAGCGGGGGGCATCCTTGGGAATGAGCAGTTCTTC.

J is TRBJ1-2 and V is TRBV4-1; TRBD1 agrees at 10 bases. V was clipped by 1 base and J by 1 base; unmatched bases: 9. The germline V gene has CDR1 MGHRA and CDR2 YSYEKL. The CDR3 is made up of 18 amino acids. The CDR3 DNA reads as TGCGCCAGCAGCCAAGCCCGGACAGGGGGAGGCTATAACTATGGCTACACCTTC. This translates into CASSQARTGGGYNYGYTF.

The V call is TRBV5-1, the J call TRBJ2-5; D uncertain. CDR3 length: 14 amino acids. In germline, CDR1 is SGHRS, CDR2 YFSETQ. The V end lost 1 base, the J end lost 1 base, and 8 bases lay between the germline ends. CDR3 DNA: TGCGCCAGCAGCTTGCTTTCGGGCCAAGAGACCCAGTACTTC. Protein: CASSLLSGQETQYF. The variable domain in full, completed from reference TRBV5-1 and TRBJ2-5, reads KAGVTQTPRYLIKTRGQQVTLSCSPISGHRSVSWYQQTPGQGLQFLFEYFSETQRNKGNFPGRFSGRQFSNSRSEMNVSTLELGDSALYLCASSLLSGQETQYFGPGTRLLVL.

The rearrangement uses TRBV5-1 and TRBJ1-3, with no clear D. This CDR3 is 12 amino acids long. Germline V lookup: CDR1 SGHRS, CDR2 YFSETQ. Trimming cost V 0 bases and J 8 bases, with 6 bases left between them. The CDR3, as DNA: TGCGCCAGCAGCTTGGATCATTACACCATATATTTT. As protein: CASSLDHYTIYF.

The V gene is TRBV11-2, the J gene TRBJ1-6; D uncertain. With 1 base removed from V and 0 bases from J, the gap between germline ends came to 7 bases. Germline V CDR1 and CDR2: SGHAT, FQNNGV. The CDR3 covers 16 residues. The CDR3 region is CASSLVSGSYNSPLHF. CDR3 sequence (DNA): TGTGCCAGCAGCTTAGTGTCGGGCTCCTATAATTCACCCCTCCACTTT.